Here is one T cell receptor (beta chain) with its context. Assay: immunoSEQ multiplex PCR; the TCRdb copy retains only in-frame clones and omits some. This table has 130,000 to 150,000 clones, approximately 81% appearing once. The record originates from a study of cytotoxic CD8 clonotypes in ibrutinib-treated CLL. The V gene's germline CDR1 is SGHRS and CDR2 YFSETQ. CDR3 length: 16 residues. V shed 4 bases and J 1 base; nucleotides not matched to a gene: 6. The V and J genes are TRBV5-1 and TRBJ2-7; 12 bases are shared with TRBD2. The clonotype comes from a human donor with chronic lymphocytic leukemia. Material: PBMCs, obtained after 12 months of ibrutinib treatment. Here the CDR3 DNA reads TGCGCCAGCAGCCCTGGGACTAGCGGGCCTTCCTACGAGCAGTACTTC. It specifies CASSPGTSGPSYEQYF.